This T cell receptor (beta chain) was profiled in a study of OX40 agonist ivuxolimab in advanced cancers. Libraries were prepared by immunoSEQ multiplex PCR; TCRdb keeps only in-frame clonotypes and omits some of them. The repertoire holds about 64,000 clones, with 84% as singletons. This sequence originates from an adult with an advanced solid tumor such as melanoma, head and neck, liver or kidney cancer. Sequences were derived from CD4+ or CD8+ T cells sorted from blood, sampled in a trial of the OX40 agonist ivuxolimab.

The CDR3 here is CASSRASNYGYTF. The CDR3 coding sequence is TGCGCCAGCAGCCGTGCTTCAAACTATGGCTACACCTTC. This sequence joins TRBV5-1 and TRBJ1-2; D is unclear. The CDR3 contains 13 residues. Germline loops: CDR1 SGHRS, CDR2 YFSETQ. V lost 4 bases and J 2 bases, leaving 9 bases between the germline ends.